This is a list of T cell receptor beta chains from one sample in a study of metastatic and nonmetastatic thyroid tumors. TCRdb re-analyzed the PCR reads using MiXCR. The profile shows 9,000 to 10,000 clones, 9.5% to 13% of them singletons. The sample was tumor tissue. The receptors here all came from a female donor with papillary thyroid cancer or a benign thyroid nodule (not recorded which). Some clones in this sample may be carry-over from other donors' samples. The CDR3 runs from the conserved cysteine through the conserved F or W. The D gene is left open where the match is weak. Clone sizes are given selectively: once, few, many, or a class where the clone is expanded.

v_call	d_call	j_call	clone_size	cdr3_nt	cdr3_aa
TRBV24-1	-	TRBJ1-5	medium-sized	TGTGCCACCAGTGATTCGGGGGAGTGGGGCAATCAGCCCCAGCATTTT	CATSDSGEWGNQPQHF
TRBV7-6	-	TRBJ1-1	-	TGTGCCAGTAGTGCCGGATTGAACACTGAAGCTTTCTTT	CASSAGLNTEAFF
TRBV3-1	-	TRBJ1-2	many	TGTGCCAGCAGCCCCACCGCGGGGAGAATTTTTCAGGGCTATGGCTACACCTTC	CASSPTAGRIFQGYGYTF
TRBV6-1	TRBD2	TRBJ2-7	-	TGTGCCAGCAGTGCCCCTTCCGGGCGGGGGGGAAGGTATGAGCAGTACTTC	CASSAPSGRGGRYEQYF
TRBV20-1	-	TRBJ1-1	-	TGCAGTGATAGAGGACCCAGACCAAATGAAGCTTTCTTT	CSDRGPRPNEAFF
TRBV6-1	TRBD1	TRBJ1-4	medium-sized	TGTGCCAGCTCCGGTGACAGGGGTTGGGAGGGACTGTTTTTT	CASSGDRGWEGLFF
TRBV20-1	-	TRBJ1-3	many	TGCAGTGCTAGAGATCTCAGGGTTAGCTCTGGAAACACCATATATTTT	CSARDLRVSSGNTIYF
TRBV7-3	-	TRBJ2-1	many	TGTGCCAGCAGCGCGACGGGGACCCTGGGAGAGCAGTTCTTC	CASSATGTLGEQFF
TRBV19	-	TRBJ1-5	medium-sized	TGTGCCAGTAACCCGGGACGGACGAATCAGCCCCAGCATTTT	CASNPGRTNQPQHF
TRBV4-2	-	TRBJ2-1	many	TGTGCCAGCAGCCAAGACAGGGTGCGGTTCTTC	CASSQDRVRFF
TRBV28	-	TRBJ2-4	many	TGTGCCAGCAGTTTTGCGTTGGCCAAAAACATTCAGTACTTC	CASSFALAKNIQYF
TRBV19	-	TRBJ2-7	few	TGTGCCAGTAGTGTGGGATTGGGGATATCCTACGAGCAGTACTTC	CASSVGLGISYEQYF
TRBV14	TRBD1	TRBJ2-1	many	TGTGCCAGCAGCCAAGACCGAGGGACAGGTCGGCAGTTCTTC	CASSQDRGTGRQFF
TRBV6-1	-	TRBJ2-1	few	TGTGCCAGCAGCTACGGCGGGGCCAATGAGCAGTTCTTC	CASSYGGANEQFF
TRBV7-2	TRBD1	TRBJ1-1	-	TGTGCCAGCAGCGCCGACGACAGGGGCACTGAAGCTTTCTTT	CASSADDRGTEAFF
TRBV5-1	-	TRBJ1-5	many	TGCGCCAGCAGCTCGGGTAACGAGGGGCAGCCCCAGCATTTT	CASSSGNEGQPQHF
TRBV28	-	TRBJ1-5	medium-sized	TGTGCCAGCAAGGGTTATAGCAATCAGCCCCAGCATTTT	CASKGYSNQPQHF
TRBV28	TRBD2	TRBJ2-5	medium-sized	TGTGCCAGCAGTTTTGTAAGCGGGAGGGCGGACCAAGAGACCCAGTACTTC	CASSFVSGRADQETQYF
TRBV7-2	-	TRBJ2-7	many	TGTGCCAGCAGCTCTTCCACAGGGACCGTAAGGGGCTACGAGCAGTACTTC	CASSSSTGTVRGYEQYF
TRBV7-2	-	TRBJ2-5	many	TGTGCCAGTACCCGGGGCCGTGGAGAGACCCAGTACTTC	CASTRGRGETQYF
TRBV5-1	-	TRBJ2-3	-	TGCGCCAGCAGCTTGGGACACACAGATACGCAGTATTTT	CASSLGHTDTQYF
TRBV2	-	TRBJ1-1	medium-sized	TGTGCCAGCAGTGAACGGAGGCTTCCGCCGGGGGCTTTCTTT	CASSERRLPPGAFF
TRBV7-3	TRBD1	TRBJ2-2	many	TGTGCCAGCAGCTTAAGGACAGGATCAACGAACACCGGGGAGCTGTTTTTT	CASSLRTGSTNTGELFF
TRBV28	TRBD2	TRBJ2-1	-	TGTGCCAGCAGTTCCGGTTTACTAGCGGCTAGCTCCTACAATGAGCAGTTCTTC	CASSSGLLAASSYNEQFF
TRBV15	-	TRBJ2-1	few	TGTGCCACCAGTAAGGCCTGTAAAGGGAATGGGCAGTTCTTC	CATSKACKGNGQFF
TRBV7-3	-	TRBJ2-5	many	TGTGCCAGCAGCTTAAGCGACTTTGAGACCCAGTACTTC	CASSLSDFETQYF